This TCR beta chain comes out of a study of blood T cell repertoires in COVID-19. Per the original data handling: Cell counts per sample came from amplifying reference gene primers. Assay: immunoSEQ multiplex PCR; the TCRdb copy retains only in-frame clones and omits some. D and trimming come from the DNA, and the V and J calls and clone size come from that table. This table holds some 200,000 clones, around 84% found once. Trimming removed 3 bases from V and 1 base from J, with 4 bases in between. Germline values: CDR1 LNHDA, CDR2 SQIVND (reference sequence). The length of the CDR3 is 14 residues. The sequence came from a woman older than 75 with active or convalescent COVID-19. The specimen was peripheral blood. J is TRBJ1-6 and V is TRBV19; D call uncertain. This CDR3 is CASSMRSYNSPLHF. The CDR3 region has the DNA TGTGCCAGTAGTATGAGGTCCTATAATTCACCCCTCCACTTT.